This T cell receptor (beta chain) was observed in a study of cytomegalovirus exposure and HLA in healthy donors. This CDR3 is built from 13 residues. The V and J ends lost 7 bases and 1 base respectively, with 10 bases between them. Germline lookup yields CDR1 LGHNA and CDR2 YSLEER. This clone was observed once. The antigen remains undetermined. The PCR had 60 Vbeta and 13 Jbeta primers. Libraries were prepared by immunoSEQ multiplex PCR; TCRdb keeps only in-frame clonotypes and omits some of them. The profile covers 150,000 to 200,000 clones, with nearly 80% appearing a single time and about 1% taken by the ten largest. Regarding the study as a whole: Donor immune exposure was known only as CMV serostatus.

The TCR comes from a woman in her forties or fifties in good health and CMV-seropositive. The chain couples TRBV4-3 to TRBJ1-1, with a tentative D call TRBD1 (6 bases). Sequences were obtained from PBMCs. For the CDR3, the DNA is TGCGCCAGCACCTCGGACAGGAACACTGAAGCTTTCTTT. Its translation is CASTSDRNTEAFF.